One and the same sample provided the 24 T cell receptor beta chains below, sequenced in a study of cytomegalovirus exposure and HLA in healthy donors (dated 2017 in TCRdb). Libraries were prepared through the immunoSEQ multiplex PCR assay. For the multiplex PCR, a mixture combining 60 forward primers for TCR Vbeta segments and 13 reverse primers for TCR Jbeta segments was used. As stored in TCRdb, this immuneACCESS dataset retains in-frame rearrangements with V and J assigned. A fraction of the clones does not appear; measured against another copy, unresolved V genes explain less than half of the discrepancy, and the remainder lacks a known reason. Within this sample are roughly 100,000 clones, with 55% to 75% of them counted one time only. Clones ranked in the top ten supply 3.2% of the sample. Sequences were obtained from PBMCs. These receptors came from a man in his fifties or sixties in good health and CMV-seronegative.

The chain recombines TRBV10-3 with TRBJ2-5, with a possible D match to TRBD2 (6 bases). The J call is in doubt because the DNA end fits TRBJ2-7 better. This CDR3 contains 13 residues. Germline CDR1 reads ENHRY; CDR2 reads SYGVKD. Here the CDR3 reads CAISDFAGREQYF. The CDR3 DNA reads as TGTGCCATCAGTGACTTCGCGGGGCGCGAGCAGTACTTC.

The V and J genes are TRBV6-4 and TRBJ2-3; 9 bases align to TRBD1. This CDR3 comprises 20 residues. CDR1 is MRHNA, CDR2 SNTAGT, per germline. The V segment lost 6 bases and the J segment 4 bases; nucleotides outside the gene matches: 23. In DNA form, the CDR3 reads TGTGCCAGCAGCTCCAATATTTACTCGGGGACAGGGATTTCGCCAGATACGCAGTATTTT. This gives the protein CASSSNIYSGTGISPDTQYF.

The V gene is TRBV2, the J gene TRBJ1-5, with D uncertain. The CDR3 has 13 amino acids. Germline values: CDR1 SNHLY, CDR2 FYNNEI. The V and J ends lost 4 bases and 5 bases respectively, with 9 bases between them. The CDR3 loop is CASSGAGHQPQHF. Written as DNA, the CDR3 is TGTGCCAGCAGTGGAGCTGGGCATCAGCCCCAGCATTTT.

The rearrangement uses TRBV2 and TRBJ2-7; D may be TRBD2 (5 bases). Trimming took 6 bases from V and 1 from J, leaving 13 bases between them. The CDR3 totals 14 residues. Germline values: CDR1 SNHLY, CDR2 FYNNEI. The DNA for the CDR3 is TGTGCCAGCAGGATGACTATGGGGTCCTACGAGCAGTACTTC. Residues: CASRMTMGSYEQYF.

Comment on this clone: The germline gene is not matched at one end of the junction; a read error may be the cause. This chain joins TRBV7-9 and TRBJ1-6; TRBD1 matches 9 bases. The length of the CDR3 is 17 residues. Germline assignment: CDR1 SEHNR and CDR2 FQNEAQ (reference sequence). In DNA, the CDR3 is TGTTCCAGCAGCTTAAATGGATGGGGACAGGGCCATTCACCCCTCCACTTT. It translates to CSSSLNGWGQGHSPLHF.

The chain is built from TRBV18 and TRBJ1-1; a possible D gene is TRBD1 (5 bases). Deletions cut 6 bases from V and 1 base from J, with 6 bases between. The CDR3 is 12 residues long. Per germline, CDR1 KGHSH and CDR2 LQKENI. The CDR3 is CASSGANTEAFF. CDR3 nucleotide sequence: TGTGCCAGCTCTGGGGCGAACACTGAAGCTTTCTTT.

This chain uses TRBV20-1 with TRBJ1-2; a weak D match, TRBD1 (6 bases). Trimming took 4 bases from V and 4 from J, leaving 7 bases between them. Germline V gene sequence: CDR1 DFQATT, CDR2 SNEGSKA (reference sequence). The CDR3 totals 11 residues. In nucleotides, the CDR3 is TGCAGTGCTACAGGGGTCTATGGCTACACCTTC. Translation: CSATGVYGYTF.

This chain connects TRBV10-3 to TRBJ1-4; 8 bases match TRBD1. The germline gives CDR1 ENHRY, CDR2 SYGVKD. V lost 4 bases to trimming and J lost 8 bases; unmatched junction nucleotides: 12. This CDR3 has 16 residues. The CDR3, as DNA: TGTGCCATCAGTGCGTATCTACCAGGGGGCGACGAAAAACTGTTTTTT. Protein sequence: CAISAYLPGGDEKLFF.

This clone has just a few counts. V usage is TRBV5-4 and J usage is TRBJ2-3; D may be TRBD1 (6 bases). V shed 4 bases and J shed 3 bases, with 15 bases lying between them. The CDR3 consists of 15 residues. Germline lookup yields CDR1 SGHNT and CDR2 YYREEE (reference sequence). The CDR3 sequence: CASSPDRSSTDTQYF. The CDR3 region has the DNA TGTGCCAGCAGCCCAGACAGGTCTTCAACAGATACGCAGTATTTT.

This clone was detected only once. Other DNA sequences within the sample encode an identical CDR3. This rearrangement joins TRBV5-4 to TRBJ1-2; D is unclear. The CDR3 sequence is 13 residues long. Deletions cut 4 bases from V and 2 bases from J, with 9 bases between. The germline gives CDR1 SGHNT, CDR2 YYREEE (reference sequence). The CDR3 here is CASSLDGNYGYTF. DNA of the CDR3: TGTGCCAGCAGCCTGGACGGGAACTATGGCTACACCTTC.

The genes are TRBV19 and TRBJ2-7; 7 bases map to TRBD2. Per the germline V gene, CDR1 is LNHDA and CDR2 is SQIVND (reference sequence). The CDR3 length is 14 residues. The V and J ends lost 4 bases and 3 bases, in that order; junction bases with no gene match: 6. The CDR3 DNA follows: TGTGCCAGTAGTACTACTAGCGTTGTCTACGAGCAGTACTTC. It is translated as CASSTTSVVYEQYF.

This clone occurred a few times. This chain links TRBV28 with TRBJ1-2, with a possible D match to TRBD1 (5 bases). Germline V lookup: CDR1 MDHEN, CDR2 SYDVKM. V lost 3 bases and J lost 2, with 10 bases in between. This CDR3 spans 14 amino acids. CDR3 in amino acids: CASSFGGGNYGYTF. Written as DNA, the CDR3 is TGTGCCAGCAGTTTTGGCGGGGGGAACTATGGCTACACCTTC.

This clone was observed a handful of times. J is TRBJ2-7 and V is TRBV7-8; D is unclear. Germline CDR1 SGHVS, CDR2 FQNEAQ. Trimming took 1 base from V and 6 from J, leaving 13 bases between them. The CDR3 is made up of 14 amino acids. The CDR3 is CASSLVNSPSEQYF. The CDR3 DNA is TGTGCCAGCAGCTTAGTAAACTCGCCCTCCGAGCAGTACTTC.

CDR3 nucleotides: TGCGCCAGCAGCTCTACTAGCGGGAGCTACGAGCAGTACTTC. Amino acids: CASSSTSGSYEQYF. The gene calls are TRBV5-1 and TRBJ2-7; TRBD2 matches at 11 bases. Germline CDR1 is SGHRS and CDR2 is YFSETQ. Trimming at V came to 3 bases and at J to 3 bases, leaving 2 bases not matched to a gene. The CDR3 length is 14 residues.

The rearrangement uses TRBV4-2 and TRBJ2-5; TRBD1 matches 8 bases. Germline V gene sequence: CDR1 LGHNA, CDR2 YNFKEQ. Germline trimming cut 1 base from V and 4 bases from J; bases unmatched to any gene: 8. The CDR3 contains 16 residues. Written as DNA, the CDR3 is TGTGCCAGCAGCCAAGGGACAGGGATGACACGAGAGACCCAGTACTTC. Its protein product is CASSQGTGMTRETQYF.

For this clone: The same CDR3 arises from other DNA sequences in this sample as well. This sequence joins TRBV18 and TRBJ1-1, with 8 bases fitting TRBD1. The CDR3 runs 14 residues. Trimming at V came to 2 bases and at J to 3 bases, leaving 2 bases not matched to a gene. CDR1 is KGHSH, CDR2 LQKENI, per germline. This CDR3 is CASSPTGGDTEAFF. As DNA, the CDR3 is TGTGCCAGCTCACCAACAGGGGGGGACACTGAAGCTTTCTTT.

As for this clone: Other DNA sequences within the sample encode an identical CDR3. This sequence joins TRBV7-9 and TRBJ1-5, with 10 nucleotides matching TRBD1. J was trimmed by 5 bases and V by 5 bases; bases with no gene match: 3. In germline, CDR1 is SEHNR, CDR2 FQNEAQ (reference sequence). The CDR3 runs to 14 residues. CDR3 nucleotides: TGTGCCAGCAGCCGAGGGACAGGGGATCAGCCCCAGCATTTT. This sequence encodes CASSRGTGDQPQHF.

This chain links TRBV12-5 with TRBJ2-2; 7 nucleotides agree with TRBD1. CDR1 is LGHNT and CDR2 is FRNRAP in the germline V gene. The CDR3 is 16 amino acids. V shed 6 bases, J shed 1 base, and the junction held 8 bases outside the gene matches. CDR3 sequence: CASGPDRRLNTGELFF. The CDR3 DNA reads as TGTGCTAGTGGCCCGGACAGGAGGTTGAACACCGGGGAGCTGTTTTTT.

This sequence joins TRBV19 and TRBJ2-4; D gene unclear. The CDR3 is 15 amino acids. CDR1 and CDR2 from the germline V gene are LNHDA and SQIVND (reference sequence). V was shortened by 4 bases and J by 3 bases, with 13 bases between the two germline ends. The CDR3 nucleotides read TGTGCCAGTAGTACCCCACCGGTGAACAAAAACATTCAGTACTTC. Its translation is CASSTPPVNKNIQYF.

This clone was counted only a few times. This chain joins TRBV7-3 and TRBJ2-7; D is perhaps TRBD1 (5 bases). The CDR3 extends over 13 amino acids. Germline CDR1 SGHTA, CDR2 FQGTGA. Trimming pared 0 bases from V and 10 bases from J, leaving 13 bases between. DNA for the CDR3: TGTGCCAGCAGCTTAACGGAAGGGGTCTTCCAGTACTTC. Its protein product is CASSLTEGVFQYF.

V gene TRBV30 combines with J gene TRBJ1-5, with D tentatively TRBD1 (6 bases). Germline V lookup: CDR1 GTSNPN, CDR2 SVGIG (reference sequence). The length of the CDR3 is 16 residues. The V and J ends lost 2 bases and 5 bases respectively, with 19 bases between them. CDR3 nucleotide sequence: TGTGCCTGGAGTTTAGGGGGTCGGGGGGCATATCAGCCCCAGCATTTT. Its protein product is CAWSLGGRGAYQPQHF.

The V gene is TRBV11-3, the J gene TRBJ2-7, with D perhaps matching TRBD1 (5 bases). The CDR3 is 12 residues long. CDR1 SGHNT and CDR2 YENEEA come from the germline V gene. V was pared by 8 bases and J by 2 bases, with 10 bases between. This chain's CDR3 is CASSTVTYEQYF. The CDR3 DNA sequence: TGTGCCAGCTCGACAGTCACCTACGAGCAGTACTTC.

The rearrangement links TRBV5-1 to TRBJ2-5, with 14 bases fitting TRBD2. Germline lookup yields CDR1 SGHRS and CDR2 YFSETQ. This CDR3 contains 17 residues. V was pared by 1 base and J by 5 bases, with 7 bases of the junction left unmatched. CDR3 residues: CASSLKGLAGVRETQYF. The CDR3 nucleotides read TGCGCCAGCAGCTTGAAGGGACTAGCGGGAGTTCGGGAGACCCAGTACTTC.

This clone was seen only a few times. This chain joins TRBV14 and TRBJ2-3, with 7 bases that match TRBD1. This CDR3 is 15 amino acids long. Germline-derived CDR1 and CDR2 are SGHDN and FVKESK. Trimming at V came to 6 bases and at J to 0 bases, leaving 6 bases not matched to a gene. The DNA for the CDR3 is TGTGCCAGCAGTGACAGGGCGGGTAGCACAGATACGCAGTATTTT. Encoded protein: CASSDRAGSTDTQYF.